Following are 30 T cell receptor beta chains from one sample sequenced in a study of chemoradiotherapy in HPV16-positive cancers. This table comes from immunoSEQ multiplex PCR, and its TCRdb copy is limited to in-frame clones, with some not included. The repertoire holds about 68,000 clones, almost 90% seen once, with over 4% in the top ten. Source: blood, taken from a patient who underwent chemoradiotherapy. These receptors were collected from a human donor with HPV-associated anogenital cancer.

CDR3 DNA sequence: TGTGCCAGCAGCCCCCAGGAAGATACGCAGTATTTT. It is translated as CASSPQEDTQYF. This chain links TRBV7-9 with TRBJ2-3, with no clear D. Germline V gene lookup returns CDR1 SEHNR and CDR2 FQNEAQ (reference sequence). V dropped 5 bases and J dropped 5 bases, with 8 bases sitting between them. The CDR3 has 12 residues.

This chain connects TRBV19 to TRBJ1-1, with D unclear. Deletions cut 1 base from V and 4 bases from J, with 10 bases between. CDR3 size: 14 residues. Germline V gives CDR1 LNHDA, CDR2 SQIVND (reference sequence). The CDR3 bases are TGTGCCAGTAGTATAGCGGCGGGGAGCACTGAAGCTTTCTTT. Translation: CASSIAAGSTEAFF.

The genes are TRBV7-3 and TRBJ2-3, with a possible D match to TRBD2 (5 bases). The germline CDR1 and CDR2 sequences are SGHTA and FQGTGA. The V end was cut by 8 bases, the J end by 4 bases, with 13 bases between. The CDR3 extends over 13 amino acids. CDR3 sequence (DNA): TGTGCCAGCGGAGCGGCGATTTCAGATACGCAGTATTTT. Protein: CASGAAISDTQYF.

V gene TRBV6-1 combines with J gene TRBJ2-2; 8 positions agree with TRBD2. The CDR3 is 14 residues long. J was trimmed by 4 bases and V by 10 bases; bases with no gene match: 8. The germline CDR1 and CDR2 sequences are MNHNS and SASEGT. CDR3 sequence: CATRPLAGTGELFF. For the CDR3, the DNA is TGTGCCACCCGCCCCCTAGCGGGCACCGGGGAGCTGTTTTTT.

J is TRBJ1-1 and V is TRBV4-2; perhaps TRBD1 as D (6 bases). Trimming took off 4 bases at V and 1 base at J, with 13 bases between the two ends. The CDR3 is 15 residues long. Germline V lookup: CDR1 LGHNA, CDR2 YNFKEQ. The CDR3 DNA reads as TGTGCCAGCAGCCTGCCCGGGGGGCAGAACACTGAAGCTTTCTTT. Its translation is CASSLPGGQNTEAFF.

The CDR3, as DNA: TGTGCCAGCAGCCTACAGGTCGTTAGGGCCAACGTCCTGACTTTC. It is translated as CASSLQVVRANVLTF. The chain carries TRBV5-6 and TRBJ2-6, with a weak D call TRBD1 (5 bases). This CDR3 is 15 amino acids long. Germline V gene lookup returns CDR1 SGHDT and CDR2 YYEEEE. Trimming took off 4 bases at V and 5 bases at J, with 13 bases between the two ends.

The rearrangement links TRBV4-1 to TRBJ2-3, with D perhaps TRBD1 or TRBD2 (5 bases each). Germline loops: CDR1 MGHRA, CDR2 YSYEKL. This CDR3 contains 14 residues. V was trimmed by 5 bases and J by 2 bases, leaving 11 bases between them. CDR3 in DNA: TGCGCCAGCAGCTCGGGGCGGACCACAGATACGCAGTATTTT. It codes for CASSSGRTTDTQYF.

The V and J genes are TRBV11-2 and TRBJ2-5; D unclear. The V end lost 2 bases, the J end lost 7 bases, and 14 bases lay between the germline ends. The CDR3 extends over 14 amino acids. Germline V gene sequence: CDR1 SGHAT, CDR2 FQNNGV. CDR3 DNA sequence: TGTGCCAGCAGCTTACCGGACGGGTACTGGACCCAGTACTTC. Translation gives CASSLPDGYWTQYF.

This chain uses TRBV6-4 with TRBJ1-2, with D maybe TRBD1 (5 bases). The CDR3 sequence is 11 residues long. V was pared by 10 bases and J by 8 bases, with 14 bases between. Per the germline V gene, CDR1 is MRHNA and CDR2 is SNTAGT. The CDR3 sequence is CATTGGGGYTF. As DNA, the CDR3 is TGTGCCACCACCGGCGGGGGGGGCTACACCTTC.

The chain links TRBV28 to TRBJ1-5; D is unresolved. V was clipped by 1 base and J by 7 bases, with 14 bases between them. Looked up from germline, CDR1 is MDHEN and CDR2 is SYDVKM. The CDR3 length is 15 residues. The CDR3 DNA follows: TGTGCCAGCAGTTTATCTTTAGCAGCGGGGCAGCCCCAGCATTTT. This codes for CASSLSLAAGQPQHF.

CDR3 in DNA: TGCAGCGTTGTCGTCGGGAGTGTTTACGAGCAGTACTTC. As protein: CSVVVGSVYEQYF. This rearrangement joins TRBV29-1 to TRBJ2-7; D is possibly TRBD2 (6 bases). The germline V gene encodes CDR1 SQVTM and CDR2 ANQGSEA. The CDR3 consists of 13 residues. V lost 4 bases, J lost 4 bases, and 14 bases lay in between.

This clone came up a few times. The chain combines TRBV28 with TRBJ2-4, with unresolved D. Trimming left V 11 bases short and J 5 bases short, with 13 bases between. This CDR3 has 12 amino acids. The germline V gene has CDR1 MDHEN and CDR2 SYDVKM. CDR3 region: CAAGSTENIQYF. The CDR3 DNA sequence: TGTGCCGCTGGTAGTACCGAAAACATTCAGTACTTC.

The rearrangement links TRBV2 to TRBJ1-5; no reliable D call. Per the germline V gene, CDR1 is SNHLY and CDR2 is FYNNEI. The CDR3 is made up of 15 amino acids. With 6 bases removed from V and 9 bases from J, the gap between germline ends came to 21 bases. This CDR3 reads CASRATPVGSRPQHF. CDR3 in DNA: TGTGCCAGCAGGGCGACTCCTGTAGGGAGTCGGCCCCAGCATTTT.

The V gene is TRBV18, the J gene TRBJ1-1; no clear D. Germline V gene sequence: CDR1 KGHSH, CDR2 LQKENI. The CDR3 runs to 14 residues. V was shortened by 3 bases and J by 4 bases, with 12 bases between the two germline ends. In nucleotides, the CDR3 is TGTGCCAGCTCACCCGGAGGGTTGGGCACTGAAGCTTTCTTT. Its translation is CASSPGGLGTEAFF.

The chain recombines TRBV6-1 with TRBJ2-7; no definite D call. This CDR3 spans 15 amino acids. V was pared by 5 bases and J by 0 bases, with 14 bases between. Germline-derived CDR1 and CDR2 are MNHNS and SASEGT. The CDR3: CASSNYEAASYEQYF. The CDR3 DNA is TGTGCCAGCAGTAACTATGAGGCCGCCTCCTACGAGCAGTACTTC.

Written as DNA, the CDR3 is TGCGCCAGCAGCCAAGATTTTCTTGGCTACACCTTC. It specifies CASSQDFLGYTF. V is TRBV4-1 and J is TRBJ1-2; no clear D. Trimming removed 0 bases at V and 7 bases at J, with 6 bases between. In germline, CDR1 is MGHRA, CDR2 YSYEKL. CDR3 length: 12 residues.

Here the CDR3 DNA reads TGTGCCAGTAGTGTCAGGGTAGGTTTCCCCTACGAGCAGTACTTC. Translation: CASSVRVGFPYEQYF. The chain has TRBV19 and TRBJ2-5; D possibly corresponds to TRBD1 (5 bases). The DNA end favors TRBJ2-7, so the J call may be wrong. Germline V lookup: CDR1 LNHDA, CDR2 SQIVND (reference sequence). CDR3 length: 15 residues.

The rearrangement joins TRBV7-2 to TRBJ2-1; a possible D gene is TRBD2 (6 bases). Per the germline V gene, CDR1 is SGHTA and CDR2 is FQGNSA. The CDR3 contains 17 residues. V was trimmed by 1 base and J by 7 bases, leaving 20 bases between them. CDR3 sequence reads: CASSLGGRGSPKNEQFF. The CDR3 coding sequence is TGTGCCAGCAGCTTAGGTGGGCGGGGATCCCCCAAAAATGAGCAGTTCTTC.

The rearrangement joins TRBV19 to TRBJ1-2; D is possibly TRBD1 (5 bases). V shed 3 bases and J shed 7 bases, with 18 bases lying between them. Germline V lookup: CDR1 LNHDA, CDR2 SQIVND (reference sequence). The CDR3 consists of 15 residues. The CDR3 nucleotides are TGTGCCAGTAGTATTTCAGGGACGGCGATTAGTGGCTACACCTTC. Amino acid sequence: CASSISGTAISGYTF.

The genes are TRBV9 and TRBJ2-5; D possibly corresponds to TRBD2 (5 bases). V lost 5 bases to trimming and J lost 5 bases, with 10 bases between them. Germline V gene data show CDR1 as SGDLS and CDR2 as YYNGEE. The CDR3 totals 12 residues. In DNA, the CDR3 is TGTGCCAGCAGTCTAGCTGGGGAGACCCAGTACTTC. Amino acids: CASSLAGETQYF.

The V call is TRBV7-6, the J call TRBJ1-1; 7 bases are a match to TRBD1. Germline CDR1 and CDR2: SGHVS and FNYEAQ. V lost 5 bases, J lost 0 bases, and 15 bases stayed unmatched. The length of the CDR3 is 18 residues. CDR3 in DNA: TGTGCCAGCAGCGCCCAGGGGGGGACATCCCTCCTGAACACTGAAGCTTTCTTT. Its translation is CASSAQGGTSLLNTEAFF.

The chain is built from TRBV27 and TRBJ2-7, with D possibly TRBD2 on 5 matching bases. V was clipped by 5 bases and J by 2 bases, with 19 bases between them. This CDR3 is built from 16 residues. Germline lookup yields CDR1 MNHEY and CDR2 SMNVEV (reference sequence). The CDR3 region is CASSPHLGRRTYEQYF. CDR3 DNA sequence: TGTGCCAGCAGTCCCCACCTTGGCCGGAGGACCTACGAGCAGTACTTC.

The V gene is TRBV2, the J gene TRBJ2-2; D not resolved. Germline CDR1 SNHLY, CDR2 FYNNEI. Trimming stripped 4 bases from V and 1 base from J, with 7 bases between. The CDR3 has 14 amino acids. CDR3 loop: CASSGTENTGELFF. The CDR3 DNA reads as TGTGCCAGCAGTGGGACGGAGAACACCGGGGAGCTGTTTTTT.

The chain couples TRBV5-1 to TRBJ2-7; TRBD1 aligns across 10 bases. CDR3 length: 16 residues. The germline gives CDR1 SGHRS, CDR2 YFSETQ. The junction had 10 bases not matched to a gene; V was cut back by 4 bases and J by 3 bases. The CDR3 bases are TGCGCCAGCAGCCCACGGACAGGGGGTATGGGCTACGAGCAGTACTTC. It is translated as CASSPRTGGMGYEQYF.

DNA for the CDR3: TGTGCCATCGGGCCTCTAGGTCAGCCCCAGCATTTT. Translation gives CAIGPLGQPQHF. The rearrangement links TRBV6-1 to TRBJ1-5; D gene ambiguous. The CDR3 runs to 12 residues. The V and J ends lost 10 bases and 6 bases respectively, with 13 bases between them. Germline loops: CDR1 MNHNS, CDR2 SASEGT.

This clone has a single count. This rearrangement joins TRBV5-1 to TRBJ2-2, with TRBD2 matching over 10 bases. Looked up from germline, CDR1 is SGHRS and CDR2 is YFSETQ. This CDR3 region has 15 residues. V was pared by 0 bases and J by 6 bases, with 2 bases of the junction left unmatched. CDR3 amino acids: CASSLALAGAGELFF. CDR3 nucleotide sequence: TGCGCCAGCAGCTTGGCGCTAGCGGGAGCCGGGGAGCTGTTTTTT.

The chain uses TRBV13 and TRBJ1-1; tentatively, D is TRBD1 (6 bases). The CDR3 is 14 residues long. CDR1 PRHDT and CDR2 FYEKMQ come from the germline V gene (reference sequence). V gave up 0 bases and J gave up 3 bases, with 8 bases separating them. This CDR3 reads CASSLGQGDTEAFF. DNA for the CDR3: TGTGCCAGCAGCTTAGGACAGGGCGACACTGAAGCTTTCTTT.

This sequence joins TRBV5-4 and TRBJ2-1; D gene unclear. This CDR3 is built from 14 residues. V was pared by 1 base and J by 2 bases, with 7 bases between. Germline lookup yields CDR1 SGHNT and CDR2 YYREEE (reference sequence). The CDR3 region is CASSLRRAYNEQFF. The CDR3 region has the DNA TGTGCCAGCAGCTTGCGCCGGGCCTACAATGAGCAGTTCTTC. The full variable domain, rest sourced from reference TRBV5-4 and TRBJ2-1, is ETGVTQSPTHLIKTRGQQVTLRCSSQSGHNTVSWYQQALGQGPQFIFQYYREEENGRGNFPPRFSGLQFPNYSSELNVNALELDDSALYLCASSLRRAYNEQFFGPGTRLTVL.

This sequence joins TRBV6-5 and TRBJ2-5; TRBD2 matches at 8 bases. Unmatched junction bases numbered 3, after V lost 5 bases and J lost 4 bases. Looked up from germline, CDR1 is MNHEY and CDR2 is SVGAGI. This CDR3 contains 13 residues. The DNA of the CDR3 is TGTGCCAGCAGTGGCGGGGGGTTAGAGACCCAGTACTTC. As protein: CASSGGGLETQYF.

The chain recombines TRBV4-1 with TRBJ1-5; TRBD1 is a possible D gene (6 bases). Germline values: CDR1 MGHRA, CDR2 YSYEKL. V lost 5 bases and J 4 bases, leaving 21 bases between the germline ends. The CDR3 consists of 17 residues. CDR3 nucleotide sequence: TGCGCCAGCAGCTTGGATAATCGGGGGGCAGGGAATCAGCCCCAGCATTTT. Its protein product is CASSLDNRGAGNQPQHF.